This T cell receptor beta chain came from a study of blood T cell repertoires in COVID-19. About the research overall: Samples representing acute and convalescent COVID-19 were sourced from the United States, Italy and Spain.

The cohort comprised adults aged about 18 to 100 years residing in around 25 US areas. CDR3 length equals 15 residues. CDR1 and CDR2 from the germline V gene are SGHTA and FQGTGA. V was trimmed by 5 bases and J by 4 bases, leaving 17 bases between them. Measured with immunoSEQ multiplex PCR; TCRdb has only the in-frame clones, and not every one. The sample carries around 160,000 clones, 80% recorded once. The receptor was isolated from a man in his forties who had recovered from COVID-19. The rearrangement links TRBV7-3 to TRBJ1-2; D not certain. The sequenced sample consisted of PBMCs or T cells enriched from blood (not recorded which). CDR3 amino acids: CASSPGGGPSYGYTF. The DNA of the CDR3 is TGTGCCAGCAGCCCGGGCGGAGGTCCTAGCTATGGCTACACCTTC.